Below are 14 T cell receptor beta chains sequenced from a single sample in a study of shared clonotypes between healthy human individuals. The repertoire was sequenced with immunoSEQ multiplex PCR; TCRdb's copy has only in-frame clones and lacks some. The sample consists of roughly 2.5 million clones, around 94% of them appearing once. Input material: naive CD4+ T cells sorted from blood. Specified subset: CD45RA+ positively selected. The origin of the receptors is a man aged 18 to 29 in good health.

This clone was observed a few times. In the same sample, other DNA sequences code for this CDR3. V is TRBV18 and J is TRBJ1-1; D is unresolved. The V end lost 3 bases, the J end lost 0 bases, and 8 bases lay between the germline ends. The CDR3 runs to 14 residues. Germline CDR1 and CDR2: KGHSH and LQKENI. The CDR3 nucleotides read TGTGCCAGCTCACCGGACCTGATGAACACTGAAGCTTTCTTT. Translating gives CASSPDLMNTEAFF.

The gene calls are TRBV6-4 and TRBJ2-7; D perhaps matches TRBD2 (6 bases). This CDR3 has 17 amino acids. Trimming removed 1 base from V and 4 bases from J, with 20 bases in between. In germline, CDR1 is MRHNA, CDR2 SNTAGT. CDR3: CASSDCIWGGNTYEQYF. The CDR3 coding sequence is TGTGCCAGCAGTGACTGCATCTGGGGCGGGAATACGTACGAGCAGTACTTC.

J is TRBJ2-7 and V is TRBV5-1; D gene uncertain. Germline V gene lookup returns CDR1 SGHRS and CDR2 YFSETQ. V was trimmed by 4 bases and J by 4 bases, leaving 12 bases between them. CDR3 length: 13 amino acids. CDR3 protein: CASSPRVGYEQYF. CDR3 nucleotides: TGCGCCAGCAGCCCCCGGGTCGGATACGAGCAGTACTTC.

A single count supports this clone. The rearrangement joins TRBV13 to TRBJ2-7; D call uncertain. Trimming pared 5 bases from V and 2 bases from J, leaving 10 bases between. Per germline, CDR1 PRHDT and CDR2 FYEKMQ (reference sequence). The CDR3 loop spans 13 amino acids. The DNA for the CDR3 is TGTGCCAGCAGCCCCCTGAGCGCCTACGAGCAGTACTTC. Encoded protein: CASSPLSAYEQYF. The entire variable domain, with the rest obtained from reference TRBV13 and TRBJ2-7, is as follows: AAGVIQSPRHLIKEKRETATLKCYPIPRHDTVYWYQQGPGQDPQFLISFYEKMQSDKGSIPDRFSAQQFSDYHSELNMSSLELGDSALYFCASSPLSAYEQYFGPGTRLTVT.

This clone was seen a single time. The rearrangement links TRBV5-1 to TRBJ2-3; tentatively, D is TRBD1 (6 bases). Trimming took 4 bases from V and 0 from J, leaving 12 bases between them. Germline V gives CDR1 SGHRS, CDR2 YFSETQ. The CDR3 is 15 amino acids. The CDR3 region is CASSQLTGSTDTQYF. CDR3 DNA sequence: TGCGCCAGCAGCCAACTGACAGGTAGCACAGATACGCAGTATTTT.

The chain recombines TRBV19 with TRBJ2-3; 7 bases align to TRBD2. The CDR3 consists of 14 residues. Trimming cost V 1 base and J 5 bases; bases outside gene matches: 3. Germline CDR1 and CDR2: LNHDA and SQIVND (reference sequence). The CDR3 DNA reads TGTGCCAGTAGTATAGGTCGGACTAGAGATACGCAGTATTTT. Translated, it gives CASSIGRTRDTQYF.

Comment on this clone: Different DNA sequences within this sample yield the same CDR3. J is TRBJ2-7 and V is TRBV5-1, with TRBD2 matching 7 bases. This CDR3 contains 14 residues. V was pared by 4 bases and J by 3 bases, with 7 bases of the junction left unmatched. Germline CDR1 SGHRS, CDR2 YFSETQ. CDR3 sequence: CASSPEGLSYEQYF. The CDR3 DNA is TGCGCCAGCAGCCCGGAGGGACTAAGCTACGAGCAGTACTTC. Drawing the rest from reference TRBV5-1 and TRBJ2-7, the complete variable domain is KAGVTQTPRYLIKTRGQQVTLSCSPISGHRSVSWYQQTPGQGLQFLFEYFSETQRNKGNFPGRFSGRQFSNSRSEMNVSTLELGDSALYLCASSPEGLSYEQYFGPGTRLTVT.

Remarks on this clone: Within the sample, other DNA sequences also encode this same CDR3. V and J are TRBV30 and TRBJ2-1, with D perhaps TRBD2 (5 bases). Germline V lookup: CDR1 GTSNPN, CDR2 SVGIG (reference sequence). The V end lost 0 bases, the J end lost 8 bases, and 8 bases lay between the germline ends. The CDR3 has 12 residues. CDR3 coding DNA: TGTGCCTGGAGTGTACTAGGGTATGAGCAGTTCTTC. It specifies CAWSVLGYEQFF. Combining the CDR3 with reference TRBV30 and TRBJ2-1 gives the whole variable domain SQTIHQWPATLVQPVGSPLSLECTVEGTSNPNLYWYRQAAGRGLQLLFYSVGIGQISSEVPQNLSASRPQDRQFILSSKKLLLSDSGFYLCAWSVLGYEQFFGPGTRLTVL.

The chain has TRBV7-2 and TRBJ1-3; D ambiguous. The CDR3 totals 17 residues. Trimming removed 0 bases from V and 0 bases from J, with 12 bases in between. The germline gives CDR1 SGHTA, CDR2 FQGNSA. The CDR3 here is CASSLAAQRVSGNTIYF. CDR3 coding DNA: TGTGCCAGCAGCTTAGCAGCACAGAGAGTCTCTGGAAACACCATATATTTT.

V usage is TRBV25-1 and J usage is TRBJ1-3; D is possibly TRBD1 (5 bases). The CDR3 is 14 amino acids. V was shortened by 3 bases and J by 7 bases, with 13 bases between the two germline ends. Germline lookup yields CDR1 MGHDK and CDR2 SYGVNS. The CDR3 nucleotides are TGTGCCAGCAGTGACCTGCTGGGGGGGAACACCATATATTTT. Amino acids: CASSDLLGGNTIYF.

The chain uses TRBV5-1 and TRBJ2-5; TRBD2 matches 8 bases. This CDR3 is 15 amino acids long. Germline V gives CDR1 SGHRS, CDR2 YFSETQ. V shed 4 bases and J 9 bases; nucleotides not matched to a gene: 14. CDR3 sequence: CASSPAGERGLAQYF. As DNA, the CDR3 is TGCGCCAGCAGCCCCGCCGGGGAGCGGGGGTTGGCCCAGTACTTC.

The rearrangement joins TRBV9 to TRBJ1-1; possible D gene TRBD1, 5 bases. CDR3 size: 13 residues. The V end was cut by 3 bases, the J end by 2 bases, with 8 bases between. From germline, CDR1 is SGDLS and CDR2 YYNGEE. The CDR3 sequence is CASSDGGNTEAFF. Here the CDR3 DNA reads TGTGCCAGCAGCGACGGGGGTAACACTGAAGCTTTCTTT.

This chain joins TRBV5-1 and TRBJ2-7, with TRBD2 identical over 7 bases. Germline CDR1 reads SGHRS; CDR2 reads YFSETQ. The CDR3 runs 15 residues. Trimming cost V 2 bases and J 3 bases; bases outside gene matches: 8. CDR3 sequence reads: CASSFTGTTNYEQYF. The CDR3 DNA is TGCGCCAGCAGCTTTACCGGGACTACCAACTACGAGCAGTACTTC.

The J gene is TRBJ2-4, the V gene TRBV4-3, with D unclear. V lost 0 bases, J lost 8 bases, and 8 bases lay in between. The germline CDR1 and CDR2 sequences are LGHNA and YSLEER. The CDR3 extends over 13 amino acids. This chain's CDR3 is CASSQDVVDIQYF. The CDR3 DNA is TGCGCCAGCAGCCAAGATGTGGTTGACATTCAGTACTTC.